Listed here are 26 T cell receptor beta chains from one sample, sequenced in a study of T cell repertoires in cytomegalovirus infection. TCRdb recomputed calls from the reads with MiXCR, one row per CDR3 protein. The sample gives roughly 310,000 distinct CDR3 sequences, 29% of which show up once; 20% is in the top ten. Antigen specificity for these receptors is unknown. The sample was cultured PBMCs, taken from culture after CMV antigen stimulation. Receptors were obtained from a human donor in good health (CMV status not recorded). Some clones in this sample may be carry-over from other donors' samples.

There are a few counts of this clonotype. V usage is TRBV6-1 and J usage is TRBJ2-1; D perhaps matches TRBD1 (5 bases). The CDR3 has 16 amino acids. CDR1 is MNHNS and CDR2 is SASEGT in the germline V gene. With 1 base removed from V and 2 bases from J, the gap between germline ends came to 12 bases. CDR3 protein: CASSEGQSWTYNEQFF. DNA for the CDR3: TGTGCCAGCAGTGAAGGACAGTCCTGGACCTACAATGAGCAGTTCTTC.

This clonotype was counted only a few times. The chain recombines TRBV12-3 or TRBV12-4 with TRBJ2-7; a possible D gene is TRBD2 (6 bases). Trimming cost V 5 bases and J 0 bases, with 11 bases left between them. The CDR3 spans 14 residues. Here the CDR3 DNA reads TGTGCCAGCAGTAACTACGGGAGCTCCTACGAGCAGTACTTC. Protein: CASSNYGSSYEQYF.

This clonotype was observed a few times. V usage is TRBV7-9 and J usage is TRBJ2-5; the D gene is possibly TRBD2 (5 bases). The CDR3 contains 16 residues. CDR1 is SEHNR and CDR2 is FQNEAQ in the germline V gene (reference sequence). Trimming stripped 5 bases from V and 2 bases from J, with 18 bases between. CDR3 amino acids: CASSPRHGEYQETQYF. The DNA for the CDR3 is TGTGCCAGCAGCCCCCGCCATGGGGAGTATCAAGAGACCCAGTACTTC.

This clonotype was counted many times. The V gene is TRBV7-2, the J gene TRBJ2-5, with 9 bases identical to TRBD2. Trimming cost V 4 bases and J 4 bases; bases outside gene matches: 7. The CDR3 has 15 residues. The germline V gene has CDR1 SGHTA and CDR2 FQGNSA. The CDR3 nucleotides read TGTGCCAGCAGCTCAGGACTAGCGACTCGAGAGACCCAGTACTTC. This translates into CASSSGLATRETQYF.

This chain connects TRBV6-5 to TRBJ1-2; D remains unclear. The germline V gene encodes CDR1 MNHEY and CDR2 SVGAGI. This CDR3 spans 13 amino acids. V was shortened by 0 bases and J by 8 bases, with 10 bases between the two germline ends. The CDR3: CASSYSGQRGYTF. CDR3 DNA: TGTGCCAGCAGTTACTCCGGCCAGCGGGGCTACACCTTC.

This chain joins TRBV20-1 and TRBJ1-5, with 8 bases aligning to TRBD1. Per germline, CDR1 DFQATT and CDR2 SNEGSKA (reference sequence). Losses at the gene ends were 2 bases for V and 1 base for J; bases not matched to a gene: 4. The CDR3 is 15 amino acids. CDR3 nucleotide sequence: TGCAGTGCTAGACAGGGGGCGAGGAGCAATCAGCCCCAGCATTTT. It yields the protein CSARQGARSNQPQHF.

The chain's CDR3 is CASSLGQISGNEQFF. The CDR3 DNA is TGTGCCAGCAGCTTAGGGCAGATTTCGGGCAATGAGCAGTTCTTC. The V call is TRBV11-2, the J call TRBJ2-1; no clear D gene. Trimming cost V 1 base and J 6 bases, with 13 bases left between them. CDR1 is SGHAT and CDR2 is FQNNGV in the germline V gene. The CDR3 runs 15 residues.

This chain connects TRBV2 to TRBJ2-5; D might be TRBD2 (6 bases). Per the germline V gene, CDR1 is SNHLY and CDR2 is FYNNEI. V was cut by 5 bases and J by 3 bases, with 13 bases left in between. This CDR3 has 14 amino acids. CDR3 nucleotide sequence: TGTGCCAGCAGTCCCCGACTAGTAAAAGAGACCCAGTACTTC. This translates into CASSPRLVKETQYF.

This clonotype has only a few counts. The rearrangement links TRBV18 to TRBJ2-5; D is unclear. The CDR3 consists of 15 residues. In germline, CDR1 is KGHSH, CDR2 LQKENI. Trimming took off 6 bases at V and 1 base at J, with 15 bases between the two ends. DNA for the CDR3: TGTGCCAGCTCCCACGACCGCGCCCCCCAAGAGACCCAGTACTTC. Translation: CASSHDRAPQETQYF.

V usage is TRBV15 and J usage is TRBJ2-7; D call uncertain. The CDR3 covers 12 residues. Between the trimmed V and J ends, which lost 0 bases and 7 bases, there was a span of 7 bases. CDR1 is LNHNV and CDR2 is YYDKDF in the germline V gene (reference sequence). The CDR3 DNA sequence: TGTGCCACCAGCAGAGATACTCAGGAGCAGTACTTC. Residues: CATSRDTQEQYF. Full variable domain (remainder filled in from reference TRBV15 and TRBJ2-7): DAMVIQNPRYQVTQFGKPVTLSCSQTLNHNVMYWYQQKSSQAPKLLFHYYDKDFNNEADTPDNFQSRRPNTSFCFLDIRSPGLGDTAMYLCATSRDTQEQYFGPGTRLTVT.

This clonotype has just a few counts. The CDR3: CASSRGTSGASSYNEQFF. DNA of the CDR3: TGTGCCAGCAGCAGGGGGACTAGCGGGGCGAGCTCCTACAATGAGCAGTTCTTC. V is TRBV11-2 and J is TRBJ2-1, with 13 nucleotides matching TRBD2. The V and J ends lost 5 bases and 0 bases, in that order; junction bases with no gene match: 7. CDR3 length equals 18 residues. Germline CDR1 reads SGHAT; CDR2 reads FQNNGV.

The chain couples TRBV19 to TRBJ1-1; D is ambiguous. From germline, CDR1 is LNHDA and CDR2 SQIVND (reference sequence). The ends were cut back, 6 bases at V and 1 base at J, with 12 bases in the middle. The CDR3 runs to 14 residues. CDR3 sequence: CASSRTSGNTEAFF. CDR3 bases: TGTGCCAGTAGCCGGACCAGTGGGAACACTGAAGCTTTCTTT.

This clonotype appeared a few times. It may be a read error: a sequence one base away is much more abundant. CDR3 amino acids: CASRTSGPSYEQYF. For the CDR3, the DNA is TGTGCCAGCAGGACTAGCGGGCCCTCCTACGAGCAGTACTTC. J is TRBJ2-7 and V is TRBV6-5, with 10 bases that match TRBD2. Germline assignment: CDR1 MNHEY and CDR2 SVGAGI. The CDR3 is 14 residues long. Germline trimming cut 6 bases from V and 0 bases from J; bases unmatched to any gene: 2.

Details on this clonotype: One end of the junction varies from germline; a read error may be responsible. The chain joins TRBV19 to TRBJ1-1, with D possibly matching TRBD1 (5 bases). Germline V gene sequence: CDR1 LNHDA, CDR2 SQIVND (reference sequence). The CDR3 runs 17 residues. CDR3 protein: CASSRPSGAGENPEAFF. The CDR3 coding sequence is TGTGCCAGTAGTAGACCTTCCGGGGCAGGCGAGAACCCTGAAGCTTTCTTT. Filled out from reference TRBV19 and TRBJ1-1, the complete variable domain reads DGGITQSPKYLFRKEGQNVTLSCEQNLNHDAMYWYRQDPGQGLRLIYYSQIVNDFQKGDIAEGYSVSREKKESFPLTVTSAQKNPTAFYLCASSRPSGAGENPEAFFGQGTRLTVV.

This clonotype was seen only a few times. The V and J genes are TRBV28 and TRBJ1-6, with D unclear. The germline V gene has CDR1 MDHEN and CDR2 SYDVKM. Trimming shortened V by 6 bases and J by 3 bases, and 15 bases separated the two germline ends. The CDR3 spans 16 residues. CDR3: CASRQTGTDYNSPLHF. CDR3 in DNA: TGTGCCAGCAGACAGACTGGCACGGACTATAATTCACCCCTCCACTTT.

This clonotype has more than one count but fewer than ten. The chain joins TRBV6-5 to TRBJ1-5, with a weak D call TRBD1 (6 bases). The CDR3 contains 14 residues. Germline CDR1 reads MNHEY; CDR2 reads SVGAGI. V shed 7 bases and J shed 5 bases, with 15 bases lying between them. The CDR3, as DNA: TGTGCCAGCAAAAAAGGGGGGAACTATCAGCCCCAGCATTTT. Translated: CASKKGGNYQPQHF.

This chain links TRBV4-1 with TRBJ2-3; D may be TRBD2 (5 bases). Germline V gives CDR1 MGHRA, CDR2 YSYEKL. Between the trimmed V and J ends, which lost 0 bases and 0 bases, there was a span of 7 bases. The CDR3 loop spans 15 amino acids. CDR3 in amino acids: CASSQDKRSTDTQYF. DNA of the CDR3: TGCGCCAGCAGCCAAGATAAGCGGAGCACAGATACGCAGTATTTT.

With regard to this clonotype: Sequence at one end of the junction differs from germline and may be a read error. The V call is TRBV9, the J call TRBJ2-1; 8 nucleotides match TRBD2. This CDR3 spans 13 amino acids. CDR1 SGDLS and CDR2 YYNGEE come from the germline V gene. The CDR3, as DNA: TGTGCCAGCAGCGTAGCCCCCACGGGAGGGGTAGTCTTC. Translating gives CASSVAPTGGVVF.

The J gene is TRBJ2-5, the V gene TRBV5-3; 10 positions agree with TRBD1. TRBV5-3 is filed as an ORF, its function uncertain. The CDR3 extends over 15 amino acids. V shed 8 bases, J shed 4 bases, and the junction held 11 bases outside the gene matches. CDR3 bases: TGTGCCAGCAGTTCGGGACAGGGGACGGCAGAGACCCAGTACTTC. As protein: CASSSGQGTAETQYF.

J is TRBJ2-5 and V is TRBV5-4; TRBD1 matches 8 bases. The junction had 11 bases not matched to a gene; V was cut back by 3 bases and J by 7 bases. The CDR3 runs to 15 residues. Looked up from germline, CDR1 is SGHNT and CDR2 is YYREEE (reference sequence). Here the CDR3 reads CASSSGSTGVLTQYF. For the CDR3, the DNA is TGTGCCAGCAGCTCGGGATCGACAGGGGTTTTGACCCAGTACTTC. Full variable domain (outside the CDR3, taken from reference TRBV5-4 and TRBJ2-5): ETGVTQSPTHLIKTRGQQVTLRCSSQSGHNTVSWYQQALGQGPQFIFQYYREEENGRGNFPPRFSGLQFPNYSSELNVNALELDDSALYLCASSSGSTGVLTQYFGPGTRLLVL.

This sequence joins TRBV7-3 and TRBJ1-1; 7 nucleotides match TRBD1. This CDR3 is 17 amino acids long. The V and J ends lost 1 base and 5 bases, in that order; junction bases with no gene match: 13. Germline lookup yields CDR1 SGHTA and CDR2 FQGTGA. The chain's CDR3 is CASSLRASRQGETEAFF. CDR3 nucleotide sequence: TGTGCCAGCAGCTTAAGGGCTTCGAGACAGGGAGAGACTGAAGCTTTCTTT.

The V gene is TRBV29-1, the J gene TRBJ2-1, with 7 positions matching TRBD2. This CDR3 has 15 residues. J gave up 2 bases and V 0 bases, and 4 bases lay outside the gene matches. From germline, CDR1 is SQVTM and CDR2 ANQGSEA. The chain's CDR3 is CSVEDPSGTYNEQFF. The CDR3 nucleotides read TGCAGCGTTGAAGACCCTAGCGGTACCTACAATGAGCAGTTCTTC.

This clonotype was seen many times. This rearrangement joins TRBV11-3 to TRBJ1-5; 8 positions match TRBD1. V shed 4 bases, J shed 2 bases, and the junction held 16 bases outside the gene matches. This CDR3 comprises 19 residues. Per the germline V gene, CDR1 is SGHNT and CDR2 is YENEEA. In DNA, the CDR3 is TGTGCCAGCAGCTCCCCGGACAGGGAGTTTAACGGGGGCAATCAGCCCCAGCATTTT. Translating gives CASSSPDREFNGGNQPQHF.

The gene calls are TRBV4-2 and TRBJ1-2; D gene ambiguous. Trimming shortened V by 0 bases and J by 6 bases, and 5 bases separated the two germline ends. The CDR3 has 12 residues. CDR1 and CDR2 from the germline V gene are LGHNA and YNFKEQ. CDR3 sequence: CASSQDPHGYTF. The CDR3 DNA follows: TGTGCCAGCAGCCAAGATCCCCATGGCTACACCTTC.

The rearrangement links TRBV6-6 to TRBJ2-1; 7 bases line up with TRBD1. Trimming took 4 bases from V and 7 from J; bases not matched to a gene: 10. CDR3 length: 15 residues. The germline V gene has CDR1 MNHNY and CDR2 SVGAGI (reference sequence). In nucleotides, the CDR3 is TGTGCCAGCAGTTTACTAGGGGGCGCGTGGAATGAGCAGTTCTTC. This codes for CASSLLGGAWNEQFF.

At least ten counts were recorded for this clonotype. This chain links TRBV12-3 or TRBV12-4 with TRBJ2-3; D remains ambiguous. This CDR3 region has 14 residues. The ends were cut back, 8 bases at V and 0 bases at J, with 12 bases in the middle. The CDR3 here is CASLRSTSTDTQYF. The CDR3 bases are TGTGCCAGCCTTCGGAGCACTAGCACAGATACGCAGTATTTT.